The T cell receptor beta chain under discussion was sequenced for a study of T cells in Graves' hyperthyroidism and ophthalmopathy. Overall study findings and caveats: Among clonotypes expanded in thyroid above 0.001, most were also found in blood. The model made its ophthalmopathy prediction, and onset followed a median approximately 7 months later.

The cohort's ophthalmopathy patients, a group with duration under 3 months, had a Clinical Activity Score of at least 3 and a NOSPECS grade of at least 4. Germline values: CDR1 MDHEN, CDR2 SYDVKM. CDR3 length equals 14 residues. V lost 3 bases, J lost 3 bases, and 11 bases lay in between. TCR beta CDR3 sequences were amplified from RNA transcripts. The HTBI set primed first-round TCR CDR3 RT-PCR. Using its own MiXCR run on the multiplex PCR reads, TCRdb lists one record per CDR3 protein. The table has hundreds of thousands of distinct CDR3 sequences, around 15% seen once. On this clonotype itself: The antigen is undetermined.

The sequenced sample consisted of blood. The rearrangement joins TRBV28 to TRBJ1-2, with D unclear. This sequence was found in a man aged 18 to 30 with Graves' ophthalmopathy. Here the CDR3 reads CASSFLREDYGYTF. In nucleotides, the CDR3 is TGTGCCAGCAGTTTTCTTCGGGAAGACTATGGCTACACCTTC.